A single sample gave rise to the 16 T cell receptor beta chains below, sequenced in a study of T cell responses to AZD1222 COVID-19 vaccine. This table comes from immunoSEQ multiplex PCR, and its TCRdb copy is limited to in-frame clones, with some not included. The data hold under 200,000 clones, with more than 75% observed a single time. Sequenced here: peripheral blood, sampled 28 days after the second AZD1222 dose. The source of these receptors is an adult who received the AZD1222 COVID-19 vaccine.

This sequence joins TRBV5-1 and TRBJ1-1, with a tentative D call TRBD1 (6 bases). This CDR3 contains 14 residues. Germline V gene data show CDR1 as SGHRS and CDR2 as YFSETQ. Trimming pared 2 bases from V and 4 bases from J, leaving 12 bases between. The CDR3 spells CASSLQGSGTEAFF. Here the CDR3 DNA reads TGCGCCAGCAGCTTACAGGGTAGTGGCACTGAAGCTTTCTTT.

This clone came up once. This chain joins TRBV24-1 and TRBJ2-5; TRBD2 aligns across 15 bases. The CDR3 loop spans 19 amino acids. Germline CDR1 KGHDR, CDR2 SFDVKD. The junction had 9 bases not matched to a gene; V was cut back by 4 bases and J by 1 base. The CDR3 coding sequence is TGTGCCACCAGTGACCCCCGGACTAGCGGGAGGGCGACCCAAGAGACCCAGTACTTC. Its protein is CATSDPRTSGRATQETQYF.

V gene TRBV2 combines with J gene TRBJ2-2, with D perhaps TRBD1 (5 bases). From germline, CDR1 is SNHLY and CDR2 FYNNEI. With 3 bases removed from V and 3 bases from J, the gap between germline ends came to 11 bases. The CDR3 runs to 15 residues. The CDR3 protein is CASSESDRYTGELFF. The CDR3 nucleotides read TGTGCCAGCAGTGAGTCAGACAGATACACCGGGGAGCTGTTTTTT.

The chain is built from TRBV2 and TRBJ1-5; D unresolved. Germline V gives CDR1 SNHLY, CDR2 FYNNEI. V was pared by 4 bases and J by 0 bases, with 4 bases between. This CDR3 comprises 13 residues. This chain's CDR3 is CASSGNSNQPQHF. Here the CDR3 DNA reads TGTGCCAGCAGTGGGAATAGCAATCAGCCCCAGCATTTT.

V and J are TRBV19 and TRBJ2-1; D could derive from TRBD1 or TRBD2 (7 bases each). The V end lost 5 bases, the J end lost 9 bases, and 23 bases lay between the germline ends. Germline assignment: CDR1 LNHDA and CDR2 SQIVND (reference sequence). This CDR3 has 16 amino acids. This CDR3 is CASSSQGGAHLPEQFF. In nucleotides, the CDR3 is TGTGCCAGTAGTTCCCAGGGGGGGGCCCACCTTCCTGAGCAGTTCTTC. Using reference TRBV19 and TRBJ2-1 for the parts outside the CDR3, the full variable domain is DGGITQSPKYLFRKEGQNVTLSCEQNLNHDAMYWYRQDPGQGLRLIYYSQIVNDFQKGDIAEGYSVSREKKESFPLTVTSAQKNPTAFYLCASSSQGGAHLPEQFFGPGTRLTVL.

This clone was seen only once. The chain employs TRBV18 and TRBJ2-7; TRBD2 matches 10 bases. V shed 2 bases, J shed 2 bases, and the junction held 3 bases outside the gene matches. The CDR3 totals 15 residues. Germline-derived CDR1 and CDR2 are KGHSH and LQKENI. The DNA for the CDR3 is TGTGCCAGCTCACCAACTAGCGGGAAACCCTACGAGCAGTACTTC. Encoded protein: CASSPTSGKPYEQYF.

DNA for the CDR3: TGCGCCAGCAGCGAACAGGGAGGGGATACGCAGTATTTT. Amino acids: CASSEQGGDTQYF. V and J are TRBV5-1 and TRBJ2-3, with D tentatively TRBD2 (7 bases). CDR1 SGHRS and CDR2 YFSETQ come from the germline V gene. The CDR3 is made up of 13 amino acids. The V end lost 4 bases, the J end lost 6 bases, and 12 bases lay between the germline ends.

The CDR3 coding sequence is TGTGCCAGTAGTATTAACAGGCAATCCTACGAGCAGTACTTC. It codes for CASSINRQSYEQYF. This chain joins TRBV19 and TRBJ2-7; tentative D call: TRBD1 (5 bases). Per the germline V gene, CDR1 is LNHDA and CDR2 is SQIVND (reference sequence). CDR3 length equals 14 residues. V was trimmed by 3 bases and J by 1 base, leaving 10 bases between them. Complete variable domain (other parts from reference TRBV19 and TRBJ2-7): DGGITQSPKYLFRKEGQNVTLSCEQNLNHDAMYWYRQDPGQGLRLIYYSQIVNDFQKGDIAEGYSVSREKKESFPLTVTSAQKNPTAFYLCASSINRQSYEQYFGPGTRLTVT.

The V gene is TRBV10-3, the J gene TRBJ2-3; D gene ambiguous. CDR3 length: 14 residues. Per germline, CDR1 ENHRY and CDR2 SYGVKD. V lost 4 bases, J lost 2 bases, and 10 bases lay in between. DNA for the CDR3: TGTGCCATCAGTGTAGGCAGCTACACAGATACGCAGTATTTT. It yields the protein CAISVGSYTDTQYF.

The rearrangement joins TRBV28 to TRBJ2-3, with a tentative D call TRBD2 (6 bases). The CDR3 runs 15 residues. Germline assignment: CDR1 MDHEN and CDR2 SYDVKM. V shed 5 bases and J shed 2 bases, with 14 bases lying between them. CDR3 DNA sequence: TGTGCCAGCAGTCCTTGGGCGGGGCCCACAGATACGCAGTATTTT. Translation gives CASSPWAGPTDTQYF.

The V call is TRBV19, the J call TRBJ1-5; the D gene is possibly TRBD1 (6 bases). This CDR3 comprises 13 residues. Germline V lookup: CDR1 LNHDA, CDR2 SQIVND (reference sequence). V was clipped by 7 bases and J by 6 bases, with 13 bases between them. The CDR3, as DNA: TGTGCCAGTATGGGGGGCGGCGGTCAGCCCCAGCATTTT. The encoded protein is CASMGGGGQPQHF.

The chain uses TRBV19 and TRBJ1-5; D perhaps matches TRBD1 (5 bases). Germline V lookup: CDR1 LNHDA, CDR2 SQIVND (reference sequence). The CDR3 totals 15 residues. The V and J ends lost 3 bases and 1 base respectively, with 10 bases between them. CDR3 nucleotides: TGTGCCAGTAGTATTCGCCGGGACAGCAATCAGCCCCAGCATTTT. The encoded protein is CASSIRRDSNQPQHF.

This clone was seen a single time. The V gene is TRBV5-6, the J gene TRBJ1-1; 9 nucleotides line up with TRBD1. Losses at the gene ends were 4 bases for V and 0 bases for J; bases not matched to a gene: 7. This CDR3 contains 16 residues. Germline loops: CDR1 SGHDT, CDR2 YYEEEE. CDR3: CASSPRTGVLNTEAFF. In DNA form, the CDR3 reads TGTGCCAGCAGCCCCAGGACAGGGGTGTTGAACACTGAAGCTTTCTTT. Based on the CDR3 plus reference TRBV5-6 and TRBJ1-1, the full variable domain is DAGVTQSPTHLIKTRGQQVTLRCSPKSGHDTVSWYQQALGQGPQFIFQYYEEEERQRGNFPDRFSGHQFPNYSSELNVNALLLGDSALYLCASSPRTGVLNTEAFFGQGTRLTVV.

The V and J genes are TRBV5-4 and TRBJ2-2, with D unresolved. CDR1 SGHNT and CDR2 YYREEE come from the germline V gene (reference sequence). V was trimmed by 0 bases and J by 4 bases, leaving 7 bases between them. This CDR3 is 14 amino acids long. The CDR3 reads CASSLGGGTGELFF. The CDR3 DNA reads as TGTGCCAGCAGCTTGGGAGGTGGCACCGGGGAGCTGTTTTTT.

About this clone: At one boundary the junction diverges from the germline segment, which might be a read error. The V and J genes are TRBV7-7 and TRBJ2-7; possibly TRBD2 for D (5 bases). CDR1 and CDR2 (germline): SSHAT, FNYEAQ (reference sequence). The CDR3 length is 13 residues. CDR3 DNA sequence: TGTGCTAGCAGCTACGAGGGTTCCTACGAGCAGTACTTC. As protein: CASSYEGSYEQYF. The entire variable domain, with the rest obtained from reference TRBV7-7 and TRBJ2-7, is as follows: GAGVSQSPRYKVTKRGQDVTLRCDPISSHATLYWYQQALGQGPEFLTYFNYEAQPDKSGLPSDRFSAERPEGSISTLTIQRTEQRDSAMYRCASSYEGSYEQYFGPGTRLTVT.

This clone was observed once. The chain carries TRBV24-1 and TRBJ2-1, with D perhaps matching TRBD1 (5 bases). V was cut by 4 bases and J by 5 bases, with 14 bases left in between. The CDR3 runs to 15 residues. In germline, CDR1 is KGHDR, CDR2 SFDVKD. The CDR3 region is CATSDPAWTHNEQFF. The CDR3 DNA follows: TGTGCCACCAGTGACCCGGCGTGGACACACAATGAGCAGTTCTTC.